This record concerns one T cell receptor beta chain sequence. Antigen: not known. It was with 60 Vbeta and 13 Jbeta primers that the PCR ran. TCRdb's copy holds only in-frame clones and misses some; the assay was immunoSEQ multiplex PCR. The sample consists of around 170,000 clones, around 78% of them appearing once. J gave up 4 bases and V 2 bases, and 15 bases lay outside the gene matches. CDR3 size: 19 residues. In germline, CDR1 is MDHEN, CDR2 SYDVKM. The data belong to a study of cytomegalovirus exposure and HLA in healthy donors. Overall study findings and caveats: Among TCR beta chains, those listed as cytomegalovirus-associated numbered some 170. The study carried out a later analysis of TCR beta sequences. It associated approximately 16,000 of them with specific HLA alleles at a false discovery rate of 0.05.

The TCR originated in a woman in her 50s in good health and CMV-seropositive. Sequencing was performed on PBMCs. The chain couples TRBV28 to TRBJ2-7, with 12 nucleotides matching TRBD2. CDR3: CASSLGPSSWTSGKYEQYF. CDR3 DNA: TGTGCCAGCAGTTTAGGGCCTTCCTCATGGACTAGCGGGAAGTACGAGCAGTACTTC.